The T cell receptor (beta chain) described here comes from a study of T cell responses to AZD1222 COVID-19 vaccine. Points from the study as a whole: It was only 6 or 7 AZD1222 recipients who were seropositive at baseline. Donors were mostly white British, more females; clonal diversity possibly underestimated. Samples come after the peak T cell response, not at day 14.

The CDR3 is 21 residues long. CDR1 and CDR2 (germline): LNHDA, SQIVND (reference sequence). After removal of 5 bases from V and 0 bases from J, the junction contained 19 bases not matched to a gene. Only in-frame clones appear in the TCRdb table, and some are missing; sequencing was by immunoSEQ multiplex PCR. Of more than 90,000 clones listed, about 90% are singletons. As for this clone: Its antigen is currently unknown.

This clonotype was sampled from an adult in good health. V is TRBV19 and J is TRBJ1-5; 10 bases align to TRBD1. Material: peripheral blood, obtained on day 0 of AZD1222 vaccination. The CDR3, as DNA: TGTGCCAGTAGTCCCCTCCGACCCGGGACAGGGGTTCTGGATAGCAATCAGCCCCAGCATTTT. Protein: CASSPLRPGTGVLDSNQPQHF.